The present entry profiles one T cell receptor (beta chain) with its context. What this receptor recognizes is not known. Base qualities are not recorded, but no much larger clone differs from it by a single base. Using the deep immunoSEQ assay, multiplex PCR amplified TCR CDR3 regions from genomic DNA. Genomic DNA extracted from each cell subset was distributed evenly over all wells of several immunoSEQ 96-well plates, and each plate served as one replicate. For sorted subsets, each replicate PCR was loaded with roughly 190 ng genomic DNA, equivalent to 32,000 or so T cell genomes. Purified libraries were measured with a Qubit 3.0 fluorometer, size-checked on a Bioanalyzer 2100, and measured again with the KAPA Library Quantification kit. Each immunoSEQ 96-well plate was sequenced on its own single-read 150-cycle Illumina NextSeq 550 flow cell. Under the source paper's analysis protocol: Because only junctional sequences without quality scores were contained in the immunoSEQ output, filtering matching that applied to full-length reads could not be performed. Sequences were annotated with PyIR, a Python wrapper for IgBLAST v1.9, and V/J genes and CDR3 were assigned using IMGT germline references. Reads were filtered out if the reads had weak V/J assignments (E-value above 1e-6), no CDR3, stop codons, out-of-frame junctions, or ambiguous translated residues. V3J clonotypes were defined as sequences sharing the same inferred V gene, J gene, and CDR3 amino acid sequence. The percentage overlap between two repertoires was calculated by dividing the number of shared unique clonotypes by the size of the smaller repertoire. Three approaches were used to assess repertoire richness: RTK rarefaction, the Chao1 estimator, and Recon v2.1 estimates of unobserved clonotypes. Generation probabilities were computed with OLGA for all TCRbeta clonotypes obtained by the gDNA method from four donors. Sourced from immuneACCESS, this table was stored by TCRdb with only in-frame sequences that have V and J called. A share of the clones is absent; for the studies checked, an unresolved V gene accounts for under half, and the remainder has no known explanation. The V and J calls and clone size were taken over from that table, and D and trimming were inferred from the DNA. The sample profile shows a few hundred thousand clones; more than 95% of them were found once. Roughly 0.05% of the sample is taken by the ten largest.

Donors were healthy HIV-negative adults with no recently reported acute infections or vaccinations. All donors were Caucasian adults living in Nashville, Tennessee, USA. Magnetic negative selection was used to enrich CD4+ T cells, after which naive cells were positively selected on CD45RA and the negative fraction became the memory subset. Blood was obtained by leukapheresis, after which PBMCs were separated by Ficoll-Histopaque density gradient centrifugation and cryopreserved in liquid nitrogen vapor phase. Analytical flow cytometry was used to check the purity and quantity of each magnetically sorted T cell population. Genomic DNA was isolated from each sorted fraction and quantified by UV absorbance on a Nanodrop 2000c. The sample comes from a study of shared clonotypes between healthy human individuals (dated by TCRdb to the early 2020s). For the study in its entirety: The cohort comprised two women and a few men aged 18 to 49 years. For each donor, CD4 naive and CD4 memory were each given three plates, CD8 naive was given two plates, and CD8 memory was given one plate. To estimate repertoire size and how much clonotype sharing occurs between individuals, the study deeply sequenced the blood TCR repertoires of about five healthy adults. Different laboratories and diverse techniques were used to prepare libraries and sequence TCR repertoires, to increase sequencing depth and limit assay-specific biases. Each donor's leukapheresis produced roughly between roughly 0.85 and 9.5 billion PBMCs.

The research as a whole found: Higher generation probabilities were observed for clonotypes shared by all four sorted-subset donors than for non-shared clonotypes. Because the study included only a small number of donors, the genetic and exposure-history diversity represented was limited. Naive subsets generally had larger estimated clonotype richness than memory subsets. Sharing across several donors was observed for about 5% of naive CD4, about 4% of naive CD8, roughly 2.3% of memory CD4, and roughly 0.4% of memory CD8 clonotypes. Sampling was restricted to blood, and TCR repertoires in tissue are likely to differ from TCR repertoires in blood. Even with the large sequencing depth, rarefaction of the sorted-subset datasets indicated that sequencing was incomplete. Pairwise subsampling led to the expectation that sequencing depth would affect the degree of clonotype sharing among donors.

Sequencing was done on a sample of naive CD4+ T cells sorted from blood. This specimen's cell subset or site label, interpreted: CD45RA+ positively selected. The TCR sequence derives from a young woman in good health.

The CDR3 region has the sequence CSGAKATEAFF. At the DNA level, the sequence is TGCAGTGGGGCAAAGGCCACTGAAGCTTTCTTT. The chain is made from TRBV20-1 and TRBJ1-1, with the D gene too uncertain to name. The germline V gene (reference sequence) provides CDR1 DFQATT and CDR2 SNEGSKA. CDR3 length: 11 amino acids, cysteine to phenylalanine. Only the CDR3 portion is preserved as DNA: 33 bases, with reading frame beginning at the first base. Trimming at the junction amounts to 7 bases on V and 4 bases on J, and the germline ends lie 10 bases apart.